This T cell receptor beta chain was captured by sequencing in a study of T cells in Graves' hyperthyroidism and ophthalmopathy. J lost 6 bases, V lost 5 bases, and 6 bases had no gene match. The CDR3 loop spans 14 amino acids. Germline loops: CDR1 SGHTA, CDR2 FQGTGA. TCR beta CDR3 regions were amplified from RNA. The TCR CDR3 first-round RT-PCR relied on the HTBI primer set. TCRdb reanalysed the multiplex PCR reads using MiXCR and keeps one entry per CDR3 protein. Of about 560,000 distinct CDR3 sequences in the sample, 14% are singletons; the top ten hold approximately 14%. This clonotype was detected ten times or more.

The V gene is TRBV7-3, the J gene TRBJ2-1, with 8 bases fitting TRBD2. The source material was blood. This clonotype was sampled from a woman between 35 and 50 years old with Graves' hyperthyroidism. CDR3 nucleotides: TGTGCCAGCAGCCTCGGGCTAGCGGGCAATGAGCAGTTCTTC. Translated, it gives CASSLGLAGNEQFF.